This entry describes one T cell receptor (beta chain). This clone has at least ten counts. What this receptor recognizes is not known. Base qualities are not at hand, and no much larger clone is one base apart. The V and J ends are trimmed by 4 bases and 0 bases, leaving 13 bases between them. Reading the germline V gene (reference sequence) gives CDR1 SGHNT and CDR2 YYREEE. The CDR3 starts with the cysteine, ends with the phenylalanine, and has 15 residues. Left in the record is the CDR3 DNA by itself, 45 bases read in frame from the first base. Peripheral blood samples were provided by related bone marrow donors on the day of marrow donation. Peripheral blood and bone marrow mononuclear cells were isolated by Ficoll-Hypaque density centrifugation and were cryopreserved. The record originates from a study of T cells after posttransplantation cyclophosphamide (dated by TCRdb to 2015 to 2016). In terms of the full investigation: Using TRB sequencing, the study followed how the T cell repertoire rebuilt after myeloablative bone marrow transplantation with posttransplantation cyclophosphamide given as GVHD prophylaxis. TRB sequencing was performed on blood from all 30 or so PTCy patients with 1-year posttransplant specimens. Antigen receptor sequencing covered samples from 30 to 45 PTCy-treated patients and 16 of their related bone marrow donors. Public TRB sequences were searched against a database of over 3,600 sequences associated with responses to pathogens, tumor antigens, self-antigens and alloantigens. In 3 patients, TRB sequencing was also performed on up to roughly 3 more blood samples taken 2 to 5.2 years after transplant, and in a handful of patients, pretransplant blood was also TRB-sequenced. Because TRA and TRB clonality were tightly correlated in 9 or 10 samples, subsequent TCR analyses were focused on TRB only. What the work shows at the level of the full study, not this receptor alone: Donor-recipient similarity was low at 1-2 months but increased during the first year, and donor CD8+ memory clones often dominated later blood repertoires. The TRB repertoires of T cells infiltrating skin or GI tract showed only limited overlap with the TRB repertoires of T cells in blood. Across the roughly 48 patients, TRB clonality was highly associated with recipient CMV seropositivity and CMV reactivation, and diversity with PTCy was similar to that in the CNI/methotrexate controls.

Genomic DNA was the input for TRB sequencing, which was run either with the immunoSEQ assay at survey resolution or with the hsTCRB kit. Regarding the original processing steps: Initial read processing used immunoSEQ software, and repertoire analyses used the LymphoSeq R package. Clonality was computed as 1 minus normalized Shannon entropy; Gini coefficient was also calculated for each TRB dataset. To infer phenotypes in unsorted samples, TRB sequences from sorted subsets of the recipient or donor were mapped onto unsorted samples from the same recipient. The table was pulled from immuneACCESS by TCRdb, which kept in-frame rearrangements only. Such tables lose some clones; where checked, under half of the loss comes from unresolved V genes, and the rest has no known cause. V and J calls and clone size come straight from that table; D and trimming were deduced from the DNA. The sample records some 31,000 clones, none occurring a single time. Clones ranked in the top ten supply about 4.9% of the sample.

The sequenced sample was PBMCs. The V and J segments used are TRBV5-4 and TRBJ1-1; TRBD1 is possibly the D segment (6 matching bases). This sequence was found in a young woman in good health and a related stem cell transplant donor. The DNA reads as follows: TGTGCCAGCAGCCCTGGACAGACCATGAACACTGAAGCTTTCTTT. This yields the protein CASSPGQTMNTEAFF.